This is a list of T cell receptor beta chains from one sample in a study of cytomegalovirus exposure and HLA in healthy donors. Clones were read by immunoSEQ multiplex PCR, and TCRdb kept only the in-frame ones, dropping some. The data show 150,000 to 200,000 clones, more than 80% seen once. Sequencing input: PBMCs. These receptors were obtained from a man aged 18-30 years in good health and CMV-seropositive. CDR3s include the opening cysteine and the closing phenylalanine or tryptophan. D genes are given only for firm matches.

>TRBV2|TRBD2|TRBJ2-1
TGTGCCAGCAGTGGACTAGCGGGACGCAATGAGCAGTTCTTC
CASSGLAGRNEQFF
>TRBV30|TRBD2|TRBJ2-7
TGTGCCGTCGGACTAGCGGGGGCGGAGGAGCAGTACTTC
CAVGLAGAEEQYF
>TRBV11-3|NA|TRBJ2-4
TGTGCCAGCAGCTTAAGACAGTCCTTAATAGCCAAAAACATTCAGTACTTC
CASSLRQSLIAKNIQYF
>TRBV6-1|TRBD1|TRBJ2-7
TGTGCCAGCAGTGAATTGGGACAGGGAGTATCCGAGCAGTACTTC
CASSELGQGVSEQYF
>TRBV30|TRBD1|TRBJ1-2
TGTGCCTGGAGCCGGGGACAGAACTATGGCTACACCTTC
CAWSRGQNYGYTF
>TRBV2|TRBD1|TRBJ1-1
TGTGCCAGCCGACAGGGGGCGAGCACTGAAGCTTTCTTT
CASRQGASTEAFF
>TRBV7-8|TRBD2|TRBJ2-2
TGTGCCAGCAGCCCCGTAGCGGGGGGGAACACCGGGGAGCTGTTTTTT
CASSPVAGGNTGELFF
>TRBV6-4|TRBD1|TRBJ1-5
TGTGCCAGCAGTGACTCCGACAGGGAATATAGCAATCAGCCCCAGCATTTT
CASSDSDREYSNQPQHF
>TRBV19|TRBD2|TRBJ2-1
TGTGCCAGTAGTAAGGGACTAGCGGGGCCTAATGAGCAGTTCTTC
CASSKGLAGPNEQFF
>TRBV4-1|NA|TRBJ1-5
TGCGCCAGCAGTGCGTTATACAGGTTAAATCAGCCCCAGCATTTT
CASSALYRLNQPQHF
>TRBV4-3|TRBD1|TRBJ2-3
TGCGCCAGCAGCCACCAGACAGGGGGCAGCACAGATACGCAGTATTTT
CASSHQTGGSTDTQYF
>TRBV2|TRBD1|TRBJ2-7
TGTGCCAGCAGTGACCGGACAGGGGTCGGCTACGAGCAGTACTTC
CASSDRTGVGYEQYF
>TRBV15|NA|TRBJ2-1
TGTGCCACCAGCGCTTACCTGGGGGGTCAGCAGTTCTTC
CATSAYLGGQQFF
>TRBV28|NA|TRBJ2-7
TGTGCCAGCAGAGTTTTCAGACTACACCTTCCCAACCTGGGATACGAGCAGTACTTC
CASRVFRLHLPNLGYEQYF